Presented here are 32 T cell receptor beta chains from one specimen sequenced in a study of OX40 agonist ivuxolimab in advanced cancers. Here immunoSEQ multiplex PCR was the method, and the copy in TCRdb shows in-frame clones only, minus some. The sample consists of under 100,000 clones, 90% of them appearing once. Sequencing was performed on CD4+ or CD8+ T cells sorted from blood, taken in a trial of the OX40 agonist ivuxolimab. The receptor source for this set is an adult with an advanced solid tumor such as melanoma, head and neck, liver or kidney cancer.

The chain joins TRBV19 to TRBJ1-5; D not resolved. The CDR3 has 14 amino acids. V lost 3 bases and J 4 bases, leaving 10 bases between the germline ends. Germline assignment: CDR1 LNHDA and CDR2 SQIVND (reference sequence). The CDR3 nucleotides are TGTGCCAGTAGTATGGTGTCGGTTAATCAGCCCCAGCATTTT. Its protein is CASSMVSVNQPQHF.

In DNA form, the CDR3 reads TGTGCCAGTAGTATTTCGGGGACTAGCTTTTACAATGAGCAGTTCTTC. This sequence encodes CASSISGTSFYNEQFF. The chain has TRBV19 and TRBJ2-1; 9 bases align to TRBD2. CDR3 length equals 16 residues. After removal of 3 bases from V and 4 bases from J, the junction contained 7 bases not matched to a gene. The germline gives CDR1 LNHDA, CDR2 SQIVND (reference sequence).

The chain uses TRBV6-1 and TRBJ2-2; D is unclear. Germline lookup yields CDR1 MNHNS and CDR2 SASEGT. This CDR3 region has 18 residues. Trimming took 1 base from V and 3 from J, leaving 18 bases between them. CDR3 DNA: TGTGCCAGCAGTGAAGAGATTCGGGCTTTCCCGGACACCGGGGAGCTGTTTTTT. Its protein product is CASSEEIRAFPDTGELFF.

The chain is built from TRBV29-1 and TRBJ1-2; no clear D gene. V dropped 1 base and J dropped 7 bases, with 13 bases sitting between them. In germline, CDR1 is SQVTM, CDR2 ANQGSEA. CDR3 length: 13 amino acids. CDR3 loop: CSVEAGSRGGYTF. CDR3 nucleotide sequence: TGCAGCGTTGAAGCCGGAAGTCGCGGTGGCTACACCTTC.

The chain employs TRBV4-1 and TRBJ2-1; 10 nucleotides agree with TRBD2. Germline CDR1 reads MGHRA; CDR2 reads YSYEKL. The CDR3 length is 13 residues. V shed 1 base and J 12 bases; nucleotides not matched to a gene: 3. CDR3 coding DNA: TGCGCCAGCAGCCAAGCCGTAGCGGGAGGGCAGTTCTTC. Translating gives CASSQAVAGGQFF.

The J gene is TRBJ2-2, the V gene TRBV28; 10 nucleotides align to TRBD2. With V trimmed by 4 bases and J by 3 bases, 8 bases remained unmatched. The germline V gene encodes CDR1 MDHEN and CDR2 SYDVKM. This CDR3 contains 17 residues. The CDR3 loop is CASSSPGGLAYTGELFF. The CDR3 DNA sequence: TGTGCCAGCAGTTCACCCGGGGGACTAGCGTACACCGGGGAGCTGTTTTTT.

The gene calls are TRBV6-5 and TRBJ1-2, with 7 bases fitting TRBD1. Germline CDR1 and CDR2: MNHEY and SVGAGI. V was pared by 6 bases and J by 0 bases, with 7 bases of the junction left unmatched. CDR3 length: 15 residues. CDR3 coding DNA: TGTGCCAGCAGACCTGGACAGGCGGCTAACTATGGCTACACCTTC. Translated, it gives CASRPGQAANYGYTF.

V usage is TRBV5-1 and J usage is TRBJ2-2; no definite D call. This CDR3 is built from 15 residues. Trimming removed 3 bases at V and 0 bases at J, with 9 bases between. CDR1 and CDR2 (germline): SGHRS, YFSETQ. CDR3 in DNA: TGCGCCAGCAGCTCATCAACAGCGAACACCGGGGAGCTGTTTTTT. Translation gives CASSSSTANTGELFF.

The V call is TRBV5-1, the J call TRBJ2-7; the D is unclear. This CDR3 has 15 residues. The V and J ends lost 0 bases and 0 bases respectively, with 10 bases between them. Germline CDR1 SGHRS, CDR2 YFSETQ. The DNA for the CDR3 is TGCGCCAGCAGCTTGGGGCACTTGAGCTCCTACGAGCAGTACTTC. It yields the protein CASSLGHLSSYEQYF. The whole variable domain, remainder taken from reference TRBV5-1 and TRBJ2-7, is KAGVTQTPRYLIKTRGQQVTLSCSPISGHRSVSWYQQTPGQGLQFLFEYFSETQRNKGNFPGRFSGRQFSNSRSEMNVSTLELGDSALYLCASSLGHLSSYEQYFGPGTRLTVT.

This clone was seen once. The chain couples TRBV14 to TRBJ2-4, with D possibly matching TRBD1 (5 bases). This CDR3 spans 14 amino acids. The germline CDR1 and CDR2 sequences are SGHDN and FVKESK. V was cut by 0 bases and J by 15 bases, with 18 bases left in between. CDR3 DNA sequence: TGTGCCAGCAGCCAAGATCTAGGGCAGGGCAAGCGGTACTTC. As protein: CASSQDLGQGKRYF.

This chain joins TRBV10-2 and TRBJ2-2, with D unresolved. CDR1 and CDR2 (germline): WSHSY, SAAADI. The V and J ends lost 7 bases and 1 base respectively, with 10 bases between them. The CDR3 consists of 14 residues. As DNA, the CDR3 is TGCGCCAGCAACGTAAGGATGAACACCGGGGAGCTGTTTTTT. Protein: CASNVRMNTGELFF.

V is TRBV9 and J is TRBJ2-1; tentatively, D is TRBD2 (5 bases). The CDR3 covers 13 residues. Germline V gene lookup returns CDR1 SGDLS and CDR2 YYNGEE. Between the trimmed V and J ends, which lost 1 base and 8 bases, there was a span of 10 bases. The CDR3 DNA reads TGTGCCAGCAGCGTAAGCGCGCGGGATGAGCAGTTCTTC. This sequence encodes CASSVSARDEQFF.

CDR3 bases: TGCAGCGTTGGGGCCGGGACTAGCCGCTCCTACGAGCAGTACTTC. Translation: CSVGAGTSRSYEQYF. V and J are TRBV29-1 and TRBJ2-7, with 9 positions matching TRBD2. The CDR3 runs to 15 residues. J was trimmed by 0 bases and V by 4 bases; bases with no gene match: 7. The V gene's germline CDR1 is SQVTM and CDR2 ANQGSEA.

The chain employs TRBV10-3 and TRBJ2-1; D remains unclear. V lost 10 bases to trimming and J lost 0 bases, with 13 bases between them. There are 14 residues in the CDR3. Germline loops: CDR1 ENHRY, CDR2 SYGVKD. Here the CDR3 reads CASNQMSSYNEQFF. The CDR3 region has the DNA TGTGCCAGCAACCAAATGAGCTCCTACAATGAGCAGTTCTTC.

This clone was seen a single time. This sequence joins TRBV27 and TRBJ1-4; 7 nucleotides align to TRBD1. Germline V gene data show CDR1 as MNHEY and CDR2 as SMNVEV (reference sequence). The V and J ends lost 4 bases and 8 bases, in that order; junction bases with no gene match: 7. This CDR3 is built from 14 residues. CDR3 residues: CASSSTGRWEKLFF. DNA of the CDR3: TGTGCCAGCAGTTCGACAGGGCGGTGGGAAAAACTGTTTTTT.

The rearrangement joins TRBV5-6 to TRBJ2-5, with 7 bases lining up with TRBD1. The ends lost 0 bases at V and 0 bases at J; junction bases unmatched: 5. Germline V lookup: CDR1 SGHDT, CDR2 YYEEEE. This CDR3 spans 16 amino acids. CDR3 DNA sequence: TGTGCCAGCAGCTTGGCCGGGGACAGTAACCAAGAGACCCAGTACTTC. As protein: CASSLAGDSNQETQYF.

This chain links TRBV7-9 with TRBJ1-3, with no clear D. The CDR3 contains 14 residues. CDR1 is SEHNR, CDR2 FQNEAQ, per germline (reference sequence). V was cut by 3 bases and J by 3 bases, with 9 bases left in between. The DNA of the CDR3 is TGTGCCAGCAGCTTGGCCGGGCTTGGAAACACCATATATTTT. Protein sequence: CASSLAGLGNTIYF. The full variable domain, its missing parts supplied by reference TRBV7-9 and TRBJ1-3, is DTGVSQNPRHKITKRGQNVTFRCDPISEHNRLYWYRQTLGQGPEFLTYFQNEAQLEKSRLLSDRFSAERPKGSFSTLEIQRTEQGDSAMYLCASSLAGLGNTIYFGEGSWLTVV.

The rearrangement joins TRBV6-1 to TRBJ2-2; the D gene could be TRBD1 or TRBD2 (6 bases each). This CDR3 has 13 residues. Germline values: CDR1 MNHNS, CDR2 SASEGT. Trimming removed 8 bases at V and 8 bases at J, with 15 bases between. The CDR3 loop is CASSRPGAGELFF. As DNA, the CDR3 is TGTGCCAGCTCCCGCCCGGGGGCTGGGGAGCTGTTTTTT.

Here the CDR3 DNA reads TGTGCCTGGAGTAGGGGGGACCTCGTCGGAGATACGCAGTATTTT. Its translation is CAWSRGDLVGDTQYF. The rearrangement joins TRBV30 to TRBJ2-3; either TRBD1 or TRBD2 may fit D (6 bases each). This CDR3 spans 15 amino acids. Trimming removed 2 bases from V and 5 bases from J, with 17 bases in between. The V gene's germline CDR1 is GTSNPN and CDR2 SVGIG (reference sequence).

In regard to this clone: One junction end disagrees with the germline gene, perhaps due to a read error. This chain connects TRBV5-1 to TRBJ1-2, with TRBD1 identical over 7 bases. The CDR3 spans 14 residues. The V gene's germline CDR1 is SGHRS and CDR2 YFSETQ. CDR3 DNA sequence: TGTGCCAGCCGTCCTAGGGGGCAAAACTATGGCTACACCTTC. Protein sequence: CASRPRGQNYGYTF.

This chain connects TRBV6-1 to TRBJ1-2; D unresolved. The length of the CDR3 is 16 residues. CDR1 is MNHNS and CDR2 is SASEGT in the germline V gene. Deletions cut 2 bases from V and 8 bases from J, with 21 bases between. Here the CDR3 DNA reads TGTGCCAGCAGTGAATTTTTAGGGCAAGCCCTAGTGGGCTACACCTTC. Residues: CASSEFLGQALVGYTF.

The CDR3 is CASSEARGPGNTIYF. The DNA for the CDR3 is TGTGCCAGCAGTGAAGCCCGGGGTCCTGGAAACACCATATATTTT. This sequence joins TRBV6-4 and TRBJ1-3; no reliable D call. Trimming pared 3 bases from V and 2 bases from J, leaving 11 bases between. This CDR3 has 15 amino acids. Germline V gene sequence: CDR1 MRHNA, CDR2 SNTAGT.

V is TRBV5-1 and J is TRBJ1-4; D ambiguous. V shed 4 bases and J shed 3 bases, with 13 bases lying between them. The CDR3 spans 15 residues. In germline, CDR1 is SGHRS, CDR2 YFSETQ. CDR3 coding DNA: TGCGCCAGCAGCCAGAACACACAACCTAATGAAAAACTGTTTTTT. Translated, it gives CASSQNTQPNEKLFF.

The chain links TRBV6-4 to TRBJ2-3, with D perhaps matching TRBD1 (5 bases). V lost 2 bases to trimming and J lost 5 bases, with 8 bases between them. Looked up from germline, CDR1 is MRHNA and CDR2 is SNTAGT. This CDR3 is 13 amino acids long. This CDR3 is CASSDDRGDTQYF. CDR3 bases: TGTGCCAGCAGTGACGATAGGGGAGATACGCAGTATTTT.

This clone was found once. This chain joins TRBV6-1 and TRBJ2-1, with TRBD2 matching over 10 bases. CDR1 is MNHNS, CDR2 SASEGT, per germline. Trimming took 5 bases from V and 6 from J; bases not matched to a gene: 7. The CDR3 consists of 15 residues. CDR3 nucleotide sequence: TGTGCCAGCAGTTCTAGCGGGAGTAGGTCCAATGAGCAGTTCTTC. Translation gives CASSSSGSRSNEQFF.

This clone was detected once. This chain uses TRBV5-1 with TRBJ2-1; tentatively, D is TRBD2 (5 bases). The CDR3 is 14 amino acids. CDR1 is SGHRS, CDR2 YFSETQ, per germline. V was cut by 4 bases and J by 6 bases, with 14 bases left in between. The CDR3 is CASSPVRVANEQFF. The CDR3 DNA reads TGCGCCAGCAGCCCAGTGAGGGTGGCCAATGAGCAGTTCTTC.

The V call is TRBV27, the J call TRBJ1-2, with 8 bases identical to TRBD1. V lost 5 bases to trimming and J lost 8 bases; unmatched junction nucleotides: 10. CDR3 size: 14 residues. The germline CDR1 and CDR2 sequences are MNHEY and SMNVEV (reference sequence). CDR3 region: CASSRTGRTEGYTF. In DNA, the CDR3 is TGTGCCAGCAGTCGGACAGGGAGGACGGAGGGCTACACCTTC.

This clone was recorded a few times. CDR3 DNA: TGCGCCAGCAGCTTGGGACAGGGAGACCGGGGCTACACCTTC. Protein product: CASSLGQGDRGYTF. The rearrangement uses TRBV5-1 and TRBJ1-2, with 7 bases aligning to TRBD1. Germline CDR1 is SGHRS and CDR2 is YFSETQ. The CDR3 spans 14 residues. Trimming cost V 0 bases and J 8 bases; bases outside gene matches: 7.

This clone was observed a single time. The chain is built from TRBV5-6 and TRBJ1-5; D unresolved. The germline CDR1 and CDR2 sequences are SGHDT and YYEEEE. V was clipped by 2 bases and J by 0 bases, with 6 bases between them. This CDR3 contains 14 residues. Here the CDR3 reads CASSLTHSNQPQHF. The CDR3 DNA reads as TGTGCCAGCAGCTTAACACATAGCAATCAGCCCCAGCATTTT.

This rearrangement joins TRBV30 to TRBJ2-7; a possible D gene is TRBD2 (6 bases). CDR1 GTSNPN and CDR2 SVGIG come from the germline V gene (reference sequence). The CDR3 has 13 amino acids. Trimming took off 0 bases at V and 6 bases at J, with 12 bases between the two ends. CDR3 region: CAWSVRQGGEQYF. The CDR3 nucleotides are TGTGCCTGGAGTGTTCGTCAGGGAGGCGAGCAGTACTTC.

The chain is built from TRBV27 and TRBJ2-7; no definite D call. Germline values: CDR1 MNHEY, CDR2 SMNVEV (reference sequence). The ends were cut back, 2 bases at V and 2 bases at J, with 7 bases in the middle. This CDR3 is built from 13 residues. This chain's CDR3 is CASSLGSTYEQYF. In nucleotides, the CDR3 is TGTGCCAGCAGTTTAGGTTCGACCTACGAGCAGTACTTC.

The genes are TRBV6-1 and TRBJ2-3; tentative D call: TRBD2 (6 bases). Germline assignment: CDR1 MNHNS and CDR2 SASEGT. V was trimmed by 2 bases and J by 5 bases, leaving 17 bases between them. The CDR3 is 16 residues long. The CDR3 DNA is TGTGCCAGCAGTGAAAACGTTGGGAGGAGGTTAGATACGCAGTATTTT. Residues: CASSENVGRRLDTQYF.